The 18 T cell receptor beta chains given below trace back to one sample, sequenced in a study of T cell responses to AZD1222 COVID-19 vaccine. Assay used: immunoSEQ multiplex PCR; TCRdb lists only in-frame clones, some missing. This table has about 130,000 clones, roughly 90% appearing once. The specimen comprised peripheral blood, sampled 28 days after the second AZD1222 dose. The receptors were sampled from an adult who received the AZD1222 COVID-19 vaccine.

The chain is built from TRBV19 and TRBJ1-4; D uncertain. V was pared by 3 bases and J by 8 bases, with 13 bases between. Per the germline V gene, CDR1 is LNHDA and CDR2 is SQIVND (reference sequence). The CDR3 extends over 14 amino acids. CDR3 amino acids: CASSMGTPVEKLFF. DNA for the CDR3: TGTGCCAGTAGTATGGGCACCCCCGTCGAAAAACTGTTTTTT.

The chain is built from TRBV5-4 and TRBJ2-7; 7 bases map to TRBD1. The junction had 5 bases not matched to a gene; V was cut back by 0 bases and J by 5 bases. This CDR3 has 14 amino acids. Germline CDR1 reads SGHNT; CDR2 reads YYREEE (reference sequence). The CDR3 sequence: CASSLGQGDHEQYF. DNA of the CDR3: TGTGCCAGCAGCTTGGGCCAGGGGGATCACGAGCAGTACTTC.

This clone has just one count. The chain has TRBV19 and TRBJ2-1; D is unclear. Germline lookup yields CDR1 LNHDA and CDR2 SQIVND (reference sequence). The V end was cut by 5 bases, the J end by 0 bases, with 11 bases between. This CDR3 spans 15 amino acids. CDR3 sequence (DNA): TGTGCCAGTAGTCGACTCATGAGCTCCTACAATGAGCAGTTCTTC. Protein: CASSRLMSSYNEQFF.

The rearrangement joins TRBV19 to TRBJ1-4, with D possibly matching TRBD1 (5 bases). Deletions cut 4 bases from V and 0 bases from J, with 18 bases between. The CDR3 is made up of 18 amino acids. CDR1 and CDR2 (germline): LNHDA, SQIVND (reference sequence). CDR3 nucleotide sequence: TGTGCCAGTAGTAAAGGCTCCGGGACGGCTGCAACTAATGAAAAACTGTTTTTT. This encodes CASSKGSGTAATNEKLFF.

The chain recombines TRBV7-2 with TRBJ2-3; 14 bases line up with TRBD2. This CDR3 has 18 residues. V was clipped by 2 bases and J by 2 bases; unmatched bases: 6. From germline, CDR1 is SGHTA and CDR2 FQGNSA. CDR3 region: CASSLISTSGGVTDTQYF. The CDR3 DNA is TGTGCCAGCAGCTTAATCTCGACTAGCGGGGGGGTCACAGATACGCAGTATTTT.

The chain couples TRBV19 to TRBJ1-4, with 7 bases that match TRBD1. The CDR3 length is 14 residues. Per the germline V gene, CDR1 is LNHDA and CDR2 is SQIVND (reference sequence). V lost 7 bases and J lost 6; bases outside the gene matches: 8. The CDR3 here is CASKTPRGDEKLFF. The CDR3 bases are TGTGCCAGTAAAACGCCCAGGGGGGATGAAAAACTGTTTTTT. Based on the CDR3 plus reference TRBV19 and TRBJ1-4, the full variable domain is DGGITQSPKYLFRKEGQNVTLSCEQNLNHDAMYWYRQDPGQGLRLIYYSQIVNDFQKGDIAEGYSVSREKKESFPLTVTSAQKNPTAFYLCASKTPRGDEKLFFGSGTQLSVL.

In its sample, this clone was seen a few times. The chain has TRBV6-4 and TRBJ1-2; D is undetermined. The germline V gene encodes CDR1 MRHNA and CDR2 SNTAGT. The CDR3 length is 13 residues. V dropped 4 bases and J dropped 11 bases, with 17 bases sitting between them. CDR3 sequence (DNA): TGTGCCAGCAGTGGTCCCGGGGTACCTGGGTACACCTTC. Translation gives CASSGPGVPGYTF.

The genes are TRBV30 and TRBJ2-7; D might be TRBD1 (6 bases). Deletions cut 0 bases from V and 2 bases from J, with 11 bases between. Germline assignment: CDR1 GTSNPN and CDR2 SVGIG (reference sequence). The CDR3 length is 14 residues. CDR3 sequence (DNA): TGTGCCTGGAGTGTAGGCTCAGGGGCCTACGAGCAGTACTTC. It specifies CAWSVGSGAYEQYF.

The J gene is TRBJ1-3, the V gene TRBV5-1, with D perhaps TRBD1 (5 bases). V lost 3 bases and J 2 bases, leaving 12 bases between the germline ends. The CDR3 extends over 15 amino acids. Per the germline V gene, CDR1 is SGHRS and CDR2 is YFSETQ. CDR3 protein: CASSSQGTAGNTIYF. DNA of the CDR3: TGCGCCAGCAGCTCCCAAGGGACGGCTGGAAACACCATATATTTT.

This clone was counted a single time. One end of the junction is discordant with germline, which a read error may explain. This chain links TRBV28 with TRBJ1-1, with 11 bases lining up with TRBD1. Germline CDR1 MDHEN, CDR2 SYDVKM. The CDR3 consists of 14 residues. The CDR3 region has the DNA TGTACCAGCAGCTCGGGACAGGGGGGGACTGAAGCTTTCTTT. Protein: CTSSSGQGGTEAFF.

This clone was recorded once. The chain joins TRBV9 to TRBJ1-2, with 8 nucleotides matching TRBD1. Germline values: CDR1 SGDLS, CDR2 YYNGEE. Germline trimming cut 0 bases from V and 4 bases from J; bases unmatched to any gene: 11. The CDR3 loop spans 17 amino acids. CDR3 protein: CASSVVGGDRSFYGYTF. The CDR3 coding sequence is TGTGCCAGCAGCGTAGTAGGAGGGGACAGGAGCTTCTATGGCTACACCTTC.

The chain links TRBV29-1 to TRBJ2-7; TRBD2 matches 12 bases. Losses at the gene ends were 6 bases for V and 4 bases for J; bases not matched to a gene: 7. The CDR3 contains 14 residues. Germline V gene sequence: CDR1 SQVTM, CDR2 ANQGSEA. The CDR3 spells CSVQTSGSRYEQYF. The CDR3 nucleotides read TGCAGCGTCCAGACTAGCGGGAGCCGATACGAGCAGTACTTC.

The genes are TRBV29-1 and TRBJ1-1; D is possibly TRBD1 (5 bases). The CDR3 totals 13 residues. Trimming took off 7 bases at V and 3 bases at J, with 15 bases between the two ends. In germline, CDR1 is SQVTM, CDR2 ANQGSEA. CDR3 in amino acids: CSGTRVQDTEAFF. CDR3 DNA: TGCAGCGGCACCAGGGTTCAGGACACTGAAGCTTTCTTT.

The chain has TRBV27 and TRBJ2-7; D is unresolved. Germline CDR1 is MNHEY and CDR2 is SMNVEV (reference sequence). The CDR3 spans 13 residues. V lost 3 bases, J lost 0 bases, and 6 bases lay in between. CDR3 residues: CASSFNPSYEQYF. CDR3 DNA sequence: TGTGCCAGCAGTTTTAATCCCTCCTACGAGCAGTACTTC.

The CDR3 region is CASSALDSGGNTIYF. Written as DNA, the CDR3 is TGTGCCAGCTCAGCTCTGGACAGCGGTGGAAACACCATATATTTT. The chain uses TRBV18 and TRBJ1-3; TRBD1 is a possible D gene (6 bases). V dropped 5 bases and J dropped 3 bases, with 14 bases sitting between them. In germline, CDR1 is KGHSH, CDR2 LQKENI. This CDR3 comprises 15 residues.

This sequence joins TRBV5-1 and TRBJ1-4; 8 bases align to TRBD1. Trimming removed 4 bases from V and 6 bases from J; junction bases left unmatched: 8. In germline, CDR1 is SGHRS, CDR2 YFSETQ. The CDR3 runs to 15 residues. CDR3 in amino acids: CASSQMTGDYEKLFF. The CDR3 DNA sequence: TGCGCCAGCAGCCAAATGACAGGGGATTATGAAAAACTGTTTTTT.

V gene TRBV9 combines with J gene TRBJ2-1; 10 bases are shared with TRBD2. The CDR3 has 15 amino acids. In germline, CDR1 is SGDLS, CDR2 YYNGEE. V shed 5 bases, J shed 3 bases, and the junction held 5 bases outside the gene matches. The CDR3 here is CASSQSGRVYNEQFF. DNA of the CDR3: TGTGCCAGCAGTCAAAGCGGGAGGGTCTACAATGAGCAGTTCTTC.

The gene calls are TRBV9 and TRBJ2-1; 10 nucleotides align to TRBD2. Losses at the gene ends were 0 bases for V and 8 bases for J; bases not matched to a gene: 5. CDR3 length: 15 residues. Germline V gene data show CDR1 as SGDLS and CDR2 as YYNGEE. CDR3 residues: CASSVASSGSYEQFF. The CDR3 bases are TGTGCCAGCAGCGTAGCGTCTAGCGGGAGCTATGAGCAGTTCTTC.